Listed below are T cell receptor beta chains from one sample, sequenced in a study of T cells in Graves' hyperthyroidism and ophthalmopathy. TCRdb reprocessed the multiplex PCR reads via MiXCR and lists one record per CDR3 protein. The table has hundreds of thousands of distinct CDR3 sequences, under 60% seen once. Sequenced material: peripheral blood or thyroid tissue (not recorded which). The receptors derive from a woman in her late teens or twenties with Graves' hyperthyroidism. Both conserved end residues are trimmed from each CDR3.

TRBV7-2	TRBJ2-7	ASSLWTSGDTQY
TRBV10-3	TRBJ1-2	AISESTVGGYT
TRBV2	TRBJ2-5	ASSLFPSGSGETQY
TRBV7-2	TRBJ1-6	ASSLFVSSYNSPLH
TRBV5-4	TRBJ2-6	ASSVPGANVLT
TRBV6-1	TRBJ2-5	ASSEGPRIETQC
TRBV12-3/TRBV12-4	TRBJ1-1	ASSLQGQMDTEAF
TRBV20-1	TRBJ2-5	SALGVEETQY
TRBV19	TRBJ1-1	ASSIGGVTEAF
TRBV12-3/TRBV12-4	TRBJ1-6	ASSLSSQAPALH
TRBV19	TRBJ2-3	ASTWDRDTDTQY
TRBV2	TRBJ1-1	ASSPPEDLNTEAF
TRBV7-9	TRBJ2-7	ASSLGNEQY
TRBV19	TRBJ2-7	ASSPVAGAWEQY
TRBV29-1	TRBJ2-7	SVAPRGLYEQY
TRBV20-1	TRBJ2-2	SAKRGESNTGELF
TRBV20-1	TRBJ2-7	SARGSLYEQY
TRBV20-1	TRBJ1-5	SARTGLNQPQH
TRBV24-1	TRBJ1-6	ATSDRDRLGSPLH
TRBV7-2	TRBJ2-3	ASSGRDRGTDTQY
TRBV4-1	TRBJ2-7	ASSQDDRDRVYEQY
TRBV7-8	TRBJ1-2	ASSPTATVLYGYT
TRBV14	TRBJ2-7	ASSPYLGTSYEQY
TRBV12-3/TRBV12-4	NA	ASSEDRGQF
TRBV12-3/TRBV12-4	TRBJ2-5	ASSFYGQVIETQY
TRBV29-1	TRBJ1-1	SLGEGLGTEAF
TRBV7-2	TRBJ2-7	ASSPRRGDSYEQY
TRBV2	TRBJ1-6	ASSEGQSSYNSPLH
TRBV5-1	TRBJ2-7	ASSLYREGGEQY
TRBV20-1	TRBJ2-7	SARKWSLAAYEQY
TRBV20-1	TRBJ1-5	SAFRTSRLNQPQH
TRBV6-1	TRBJ2-7	ASRGSAGTGNEQY
TRBV25-1	TRBJ2-3	ASSLQGADTQY
TRBV7-2	TRBJ1-1	ASSLWQGDTEAF
TRBV2	TRBJ2-2	ASSLQALTGELF
TRBV27	TRBJ1-2	ASSLSQGRYGYT
TRBV29-1	TRBJ1-1	SVAEGRWTEAF
TRBV7-9	TRBJ2-7	ASSHNLDIGEQY
TRBV20-1	TRBJ1-3	SARSPGVGNTIY
TRBV7-3	TRBJ2-7	ASSLIGGRAYEQY
TRBV7-9	TRBJ1-1	ASSLGLTATNTEAF